Presented here are 20 T cell receptor beta chains from one specimen sequenced in a study of T cell responses to AZD1222 COVID-19 vaccine. The assay was immunoSEQ multiplex PCR, and TCRdb's table has in-frame clones only and misses some. This sample has about 120,000 clones, with 75% to 90% found just once. The material sequenced was peripheral blood, taken 28 days after the second AZD1222 dose. The receptors come from an adult who received the AZD1222 COVID-19 vaccine.

The rearrangement links TRBV5-1 to TRBJ2-1; 8 bases agree with TRBD2. Looked up from germline, CDR1 is SGHRS and CDR2 is YFSETQ. The CDR3 consists of 16 residues. V shed 4 bases, J shed 6 bases, and the junction held 12 bases outside the gene matches. Written as DNA, the CDR3 is TGCGCCAGCAGCCCGGGACTCCAGCGGGGGCTCAATGAGCAGTTCTTC. Translating gives CASSPGLQRGLNEQFF.

The CDR3 region has the DNA TGCGCCAGCAGCCCAGTAGGGGACGGAAACACCATATATTTT. As protein: CASSPVGDGNTIYF. This chain links TRBV5-1 with TRBJ1-3; D possibly corresponds to TRBD1 (5 bases). The CDR3 spans 14 residues. V gave up 4 bases and J gave up 4 bases, with 12 bases separating them. Per germline, CDR1 SGHRS and CDR2 YFSETQ. Complete variable domain (other parts from reference TRBV5-1 and TRBJ1-3): KAGVTQTPRYLIKTRGQQVTLSCSPISGHRSVSWYQQTPGQGLQFLFEYFSETQRNKGNFPGRFSGRQFSNSRSEMNVSTLELGDSALYLCASSPVGDGNTIYFGEGSWLTVV.

J is TRBJ2-1 and V is TRBV2; 10 bases fit TRBD2. With 5 bases clipped from V and 2 bases from J, the junction kept 3 bases outside the gene matches. This CDR3 has 15 residues. Germline V gene sequence: CDR1 SNHLY, CDR2 FYNNEI. CDR3 in amino acids: CASSHSGGTYNEQFF. The CDR3 nucleotides are TGTGCCAGCAGTCATAGCGGGGGGACCTACAATGAGCAGTTCTTC.

This chain links TRBV6-5 with TRBJ2-7, with TRBD1 identical over 7 bases. This CDR3 has 14 amino acids. The ends lost 10 bases at V and 2 bases at J; junction bases unmatched: 11. Per germline, CDR1 MNHEY and CDR2 SVGAGI. CDR3 protein: CATDRWDSTYEQYF. As DNA, the CDR3 is TGTGCCACCGATCGCTGGGACAGCACCTACGAGCAGTACTTC.

The gene calls are TRBV7-6 and TRBJ2-7; D unclear. Germline CDR1 SGHVS, CDR2 FNYEAQ. The length of the CDR3 is 15 residues. V was pared by 5 bases and J by 2 bases, with 16 bases between. The CDR3 loop reads CASSPLGIRAYEQYF. The DNA for the CDR3 is TGTGCCAGCAGCCCTTTGGGGATAAGAGCCTACGAGCAGTACTTC.

The V call is TRBV19, the J call TRBJ2-1, with no clear D. The CDR3 is 13 amino acids. CDR1 and CDR2 (germline): LNHDA, SQIVND (reference sequence). V lost 3 bases and J 6 bases, leaving 9 bases between the germline ends. The chain's CDR3 is CASSIRSANEQFF. The CDR3 coding sequence is TGTGCCAGTAGTATTCGGTCCGCCAATGAGCAGTTCTTC.

The chain links TRBV7-6 to TRBJ1-1; 9 nucleotides align to TRBD1. The germline V gene encodes CDR1 SGHVS and CDR2 FNYEAQ. Trimming took 5 bases from V and 2 from J; bases not matched to a gene: 6. The CDR3 sequence is 15 residues long. CDR3 loop: CASSGGQGLNTEAFF. The CDR3 coding sequence is TGTGCCAGCAGCGGGGGACAGGGACTAAACACTGAAGCTTTCTTT.

The V gene is TRBV19, the J gene TRBJ1-2, with 9 bases fitting TRBD1. The CDR3 loop spans 15 amino acids. With V trimmed by 3 bases and J by 3 bases, 5 bases remained unmatched. CDR1 LNHDA and CDR2 SQIVND come from the germline V gene (reference sequence). This CDR3 is CASSIGGQGYYGYTF. The CDR3 nucleotides are TGTGCCAGTAGTATCGGGGGACAGGGATACTATGGCTACACCTTC.

This rearrangement joins TRBV21-1 to TRBJ1-4. TRBV21-1 is deemed a pseudogene. The CDR3 runs 17 residues. This CDR3 is CASSKSWSLGTNEKLFF. CDR3 nucleotides: TGTGCCAGCAGCAAATCATGGTCTCTTGGGACTAATGAAAAACTGTTTTTT.

The chain joins TRBV7-2 to TRBJ2-3; 9 bases agree with TRBD2. The trim removed 1 base at V and 2 bases at J, leaving 10 bases unmatched. The CDR3 is 18 residues long. CDR1 is SGHTA and CDR2 is FQGNSA in the germline V gene. This chain's CDR3 is CASSLEASGAVSTDTQYF. CDR3 coding DNA: TGTGCCAGCAGCTTAGAGGCTAGCGGGGCCGTGTCCACAGATACGCAGTATTTT.

The chain carries TRBV28 and TRBJ1-2, with a tentative D call TRBD1 (5 bases). CDR3 length: 14 residues. Germline loops: CDR1 MDHEN, CDR2 SYDVKM. The ends were cut back, 5 bases at V and 7 bases at J, with 17 bases in the middle. Written as DNA, the CDR3 is TGTGCCAGCAGTCTCTGGACGAGGGGAGGTGGCTACACCTTC. The encoded protein is CASSLWTRGGGYTF.

The chain links TRBV7-9 to TRBJ1-1; no clear D. CDR1 and CDR2 from the germline V gene are SEHNR and FQNEAQ (reference sequence). The V and J ends lost 1 base and 4 bases respectively, with 13 bases between them. The CDR3 extends over 15 amino acids. This CDR3 reads CASSLGGRFGTEAFF. The CDR3 DNA is TGTGCCAGCAGCTTAGGAGGGCGCTTCGGCACTGAAGCTTTCTTT.

This clone was seen a single time. V is TRBV30 and J is TRBJ1-3; 7 bases are a match to TRBD1. Germline assignment: CDR1 GTSNPN and CDR2 SVGIG (reference sequence). This CDR3 contains 12 residues. The trim removed 3 bases at V and 4 bases at J, leaving 0 bases unmatched. The CDR3 bases are TGTGCCTGGAGCAGGGGGGGAAACACCATATATTTT. Residues: CAWSRGGNTIYF. Based on the CDR3 plus reference TRBV30 and TRBJ1-3, the full variable domain is SQTIHQWPATLVQPVGSPLSLECTVEGTSNPNLYWYRQAAGRGLQLLFYSVGIGQISSEVPQNLSASRPQDRQFILSSKKLLLSDSGFYLCAWSRGGNTIYFGEGSWLTVV.

This sequence joins TRBV14 and TRBJ1-2; D is possibly TRBD1 (6 bases). The germline V gene has CDR1 SGHDN and CDR2 FVKESK. The V end lost 1 base, the J end lost 8 bases, and 17 bases lay between the germline ends. The CDR3 contains 15 residues. CDR3 sequence (DNA): TGTGCCAGCAGCCAAGTGGGACACCCAGGGGCGGGCTACACCTTC. Translated, it gives CASSQVGHPGAGYTF. The complete variable domain, with remaining parts taken from reference TRBV14 and TRBJ1-2, reads EAGVTQFPSHSVIEKGQTVTLRCDPISGHDNLYWYRRVMGKEIKFLLHFVKESKQDESGMPNNRFLAERTGGTYSTLKVQPAELEDSGVYFCASSQVGHPGAGYTFGSGTRLTVV.

The chain links TRBV13 to TRBJ2-7; TRBD1 matches 7 bases. V lost 6 bases and J lost 4; bases outside the gene matches: 12. This CDR3 region has 15 residues. Per the germline V gene, CDR1 is PRHDT and CDR2 is FYEKMQ (reference sequence). CDR3 coding DNA: TGTGCCAGCAGATCTTCCGGGACAGCAAATTACGAGCAGTACTTC. Its translation: CASRSSGTANYEQYF.

The chain combines TRBV28 with TRBJ1-6; 7 positions agree with TRBD1. V lost 6 bases, J lost 0 bases, and 5 bases stayed unmatched. CDR1 and CDR2 from the germline V gene are MDHEN and SYDVKM. There are 16 residues in the CDR3. CDR3 residues: CASRSGGSSYNSPLHF. The CDR3 DNA sequence: TGTGCCAGCAGATCAGGGGGGAGCTCCTATAATTCACCCCTCCACTTT.

The CDR3 protein is CASSPTSPRGVAYEQYF. CDR3 nucleotides: TGTGCCAGCTCCCCAACCAGCCCACGGGGGGTTGCCTACGAGCAGTACTTC. The chain has TRBV18 and TRBJ2-7; TRBD2 matches at 7 bases. Looked up from germline, CDR1 is KGHSH and CDR2 is LQKENI. With V trimmed by 6 bases and J by 2 bases, 16 bases remained unmatched. The CDR3 length is 17 residues.

The chain joins TRBV6-6 to TRBJ1-3; 8 bases line up with TRBD1. This CDR3 spans 15 amino acids. Germline V gene lookup returns CDR1 MNHNY and CDR2 SVGAGI (reference sequence). V lost 2 bases, J lost 4 bases, and 4 bases stayed unmatched. The CDR3 coding sequence is TGTGCCAGCAGTTACGGACAGGGAGTGGGAAACACCATATATTTT. It translates to CASSYGQGVGNTIYF.

This clone has a single count. This chain uses TRBV2 with TRBJ2-1, with D possibly TRBD2 on 7 matching bases. CDR3 length equals 17 residues. Germline V gene lookup returns CDR1 SNHLY and CDR2 FYNNEI. Trimming removed 7 bases from V and 1 base from J, with 20 bases in between. Written as DNA, the CDR3 is TGTGCCAGCACAGGGTCACAGCGGGGACAATCCTACAATGAGCAGTTCTTC. This sequence encodes CASTGSQRGQSYNEQFF. The whole variable domain, filled in from reference TRBV2 and TRBJ2-1, reads EPEVTQTPSHQVTQMGQEVILRCVPISNHLYFYWYRQILGQKVEFLVSFYNNEISEKSEIFDDQFSVERPDGSNFTLKIRSTKLEDSAMYFCASTGSQRGQSYNEQFFGPGTRLTVL.

V usage is TRBV9 and J usage is TRBJ2-1, with 12 positions matching TRBD2. The CDR3 contains 14 residues. Trimming removed 0 bases from V and 16 bases from J; junction bases left unmatched: 8. Germline V gives CDR1 SGDLS, CDR2 YYNGEE. CDR3 in DNA: TGTGCCAGCAGCGTAGGGCTAGCGGGGGGGAAGTACTTCTTC. Translating it yields CASSVGLAGGKYFF.